This T cell receptor (beta chain) emerged from a study of blood T cell repertoires in COVID-19. About the study: PBMCs, B-cell-depleted T cells, or T cells were the source of the cDNA or gDNA that made up the material.

Enrolment of Seattle patients took place during active infection, and they were followed longitudinally. The CDR3 is 14 residues long. V lost 0 bases and J lost 4, with 12 bases in between. Germline values: CDR1 GTSNPN, CDR2 SVGIG (reference sequence). Sequencing used immunoSEQ multiplex PCR; TCRdb keeps in-frame clones, though not all of them. In the table there are some 450,000 clones, about 91% of which are singletons. What was sequenced was peripheral blood. The chain links TRBV30 to TRBJ1-2; D is unclear. The TCR comes from a woman between 50 and 59 years old with COVID-19, enrolled during active disease. CDR3 loop: CAWSVRTRSYGYTF. CDR3 nucleotides: TGTGCCTGGAGTGTAAGGACTCGGAGCTATGGCTACACCTTC.